These 18 T cell receptor beta chains were sequenced from one sample in a study of shared clonotypes between healthy human individuals. Sequencing was performed with immunoSEQ multiplex PCR; in TCRdb, only in-frame clones are kept and a portion is missing. The repertoire holds about 2 million clones, around 95% seen once, with 0.1% to 0.15% in the top ten. Sample: naive CD4+ T cells sorted from blood. Described subset: CD45RA+ positively selected. The receptor set was obtained from a man between 18 and 29 years old in good health.

This chain uses TRBV5-6 with TRBJ1-2; D gene uncertain. Germline CDR1 SGHDT, CDR2 YYEEEE. The CDR3 covers 13 residues. The V and J ends lost 0 bases and 8 bases respectively, with 11 bases between them. The chain's CDR3 is CASSLAGGMGYTF. CDR3 DNA: TGTGCCAGCAGCTTGGCGGGCGGAATGGGCTACACCTTC.

The chain recombines TRBV10-1 with TRBJ2-7; unclear D gene. The CDR3 totals 15 residues. The germline CDR1 and CDR2 sequences are WNHNN and SYGVQD (reference sequence). Trimming shortened V by 0 bases and J by 3 bases, and 12 bases separated the two germline ends. CDR3 region: CASSESKLGNYEQYF. The CDR3 coding sequence is TGCGCCAGCAGTGAGTCGAAGCTAGGAAACTACGAGCAGTACTTC.

The rearrangement uses TRBV28 and TRBJ2-7; 8 nucleotides align to TRBD1. J gave up 0 bases and V 2 bases, and 6 bases lay outside the gene matches. Looked up from germline, CDR1 is MDHEN and CDR2 is SYDVKM. This CDR3 has 16 residues. CDR3 amino acids: CASSLLTGDSSYEQYF. The CDR3 nucleotides are TGTGCCAGCAGTTTACTGACAGGGGACAGCTCCTACGAGCAGTACTTC.

J is TRBJ2-2 and V is TRBV7-9, with D maybe TRBD1 (5 bases). V was shortened by 3 bases and J by 5 bases, with 7 bases between the two germline ends. Germline values: CDR1 SEHNR, CDR2 FQNEAQ (reference sequence). The CDR3 is 13 residues long. The CDR3 region has the DNA TGTGCCAGCAGCTTTGACAGAACCGGGGAGCTGTTTTTT. It is translated as CASSFDRTGELFF.

The chain uses TRBV10-3 and TRBJ1-2; 12 bases map to TRBD1. Losses at the gene ends were 0 bases for V and 8 bases for J; bases not matched to a gene: 10. CDR1 ENHRY and CDR2 SYGVKD come from the germline V gene. This CDR3 is 17 amino acids long. As DNA, the CDR3 is TGTGCCATCAGTGAGTCGGGGACAGGGGGCTGGGTCCGAGGCTACACCTTC. Its translation: CAISESGTGGWVRGYTF.

The V and J genes are TRBV4-1 and TRBJ1-1; D call uncertain. The germline V gene has CDR1 MGHRA and CDR2 YSYEKL. V dropped 0 bases and J dropped 1 base, with 6 bases sitting between them. The CDR3 sequence is 14 residues long. CDR3 region: CASSQELRNTEAFF. As DNA, the CDR3 is TGCGCCAGCAGCCAAGAGTTGAGGAACACTGAAGCTTTCTTT.

The CDR3, as DNA: TGTGCCAGCAGCTTAGGACTACCTACCTACGAGCAGTACTTC. Translated: CASSLGLPTYEQYF. This chain uses TRBV7-9 with TRBJ2-7; D may be TRBD2 (5 bases). The V end was cut by 1 base, the J end by 2 bases, with 9 bases between. The CDR3 runs to 14 residues. The germline V gene encodes CDR1 SEHNR and CDR2 FQNEAQ (reference sequence).

This clone was counted a single time. A much larger clone differs from this one at a single base, so this may be a read error. In the same sample, other DNA sequences code for this CDR3. This rearrangement joins TRBV7-2 to TRBJ2-7; D is unclear. The germline gives CDR1 SGHTA, CDR2 FQGNSA. The CDR3 length is 11 residues. CDR3 sequence reads: CASSLSYEQYF. The CDR3 DNA reads as TGCGCCAGCAGCCTAAGCTACGAGCAGTACTTC.

The chain uses TRBV30 and TRBJ2-3, with 7 bases that match TRBD1. Trimming took 3 bases from V and 3 from J; bases not matched to a gene: 9. The CDR3 spans 15 residues. CDR1 and CDR2 from the germline V gene are GTSNPN and SVGIG (reference sequence). For the CDR3, the DNA is TGTGCCTGGAGCATCAGGCAGGGGGTTACAGATACGCAGTATTTT. Amino acids: CAWSIRQGVTDTQYF.

The chain couples TRBV2 to TRBJ2-7; a weak D match, TRBD1 (6 bases). CDR3 length equals 15 residues. V was pared by 4 bases and J by 0 bases, with 13 bases between. Looked up from germline, CDR1 is SNHLY and CDR2 is FYNNEI. The DNA for the CDR3 is TGTGCCAGCAGTGCCTCTAGGGGGAGCTCCTACGAGCAGTACTTC. Protein product: CASSASRGSSYEQYF. Together with reference TRBV2 and TRBJ2-7, the CDR3 gives the full variable domain: EPEVTQTPSHQVTQMGQEVILRCVPISNHLYFYWYRQILGQKVEFLVSFYNNEISEKSEIFDDQFSVERPDGSNFTLKIRSTKLEDSAMYFCASSASRGSSYEQYFGPGTRLTVT.

V usage is TRBV29-1 and J usage is TRBJ2-3; D call uncertain. V was pared by 5 bases and J by 3 bases, with 15 bases between. CDR1 and CDR2 from the germline V gene are SQVTM and ANQGSEA. CDR3 length equals 14 residues. CDR3 in DNA: TGCAGCGTTATACTAACCCCAAGGACAGATACGCAGTATTTT. It codes for CSVILTPRTDTQYF.

This clone was seen a single time. The genes are TRBV19 and TRBJ1-5, with 7 bases matching TRBD1. The V gene's germline CDR1 is LNHDA and CDR2 SQIVND (reference sequence). The CDR3 contains 14 residues. V lost 4 bases and J lost 9; bases outside the gene matches: 9. The CDR3 loop is CASSTGQAVLPQHF. The DNA for the CDR3 is TGTGCCAGTAGTACCGGACAGGCCGTTCTGCCCCAGCATTTT.

The chain combines TRBV6-5 with TRBJ2-1; D is perhaps TRBD2 (6 bases). V gave up 1 base and J gave up 4 bases, with 14 bases separating them. The CDR3 has 16 residues. CDR1 is MNHEY, CDR2 SVGAGI, per germline. The chain's CDR3 is CASSYFLPSVYNEQFF. CDR3 bases: TGTGCCAGCAGTTACTTTCTACCTAGCGTTTACAATGAGCAGTTCTTC.

Here the CDR3 reads CASSQFTGGDTEAFF. The CDR3 DNA is TGCGCCAGCAGCCAATTTACGGGTGGTGACACTGAAGCTTTCTTT. The chain links TRBV4-3 to TRBJ1-1, with unresolved D. Germline CDR1 LGHNA, CDR2 YSLEER. The V end lost 2 bases, the J end lost 3 bases, and 13 bases lay between the germline ends. There are 15 residues in the CDR3.

The rearrangement uses TRBV30 and TRBJ1-5, with a possible D match to TRBD1 (6 bases). Germline V gene data show CDR1 as GTSNPN and CDR2 as SVGIG (reference sequence). V lost 7 bases to trimming and J lost 2 bases, with 15 bases between them. The CDR3 contains 14 residues. As DNA, the CDR3 is TGTGCCTTGTCACAGGGTGGCGGCAATCAGCCCCAGCATTTT. It codes for CALSQGGGNQPQHF.

This chain connects TRBV6-1 to TRBJ2-3; possibly TRBD2 for D (5 bases). V dropped 6 bases and J dropped 3 bases, with 16 bases sitting between them. This CDR3 comprises 15 residues. CDR1 is MNHNS, CDR2 SASEGT, per germline. Here the CDR3 DNA reads TGTGCCAGCAGCCCCGGGGTGGCTTGGACAGATACGCAGTATTTT. The encoded protein is CASSPGVAWTDTQYF.

This clone was found once. The genes are TRBV5-6 and TRBJ2-1; maybe TRBD2 (5 bases). Per germline, CDR1 SGHDT and CDR2 YYEEEE. There are 14 residues in the CDR3. V lost 0 bases, J lost 8 bases, and 12 bases lay in between. The CDR3 region has the DNA TGTGCCAGCAGCTTGGGACTAAATACCGATGAGCAGTTCTTC. Translation gives CASSLGLNTDEQFF. The whole variable domain, filled in from reference TRBV5-6 and TRBJ2-1, reads DAGVTQSPTHLIKTRGQQVTLRCSPKSGHDTVSWYQQALGQGPQFIFQYYEEEERQRGNFPDRFSGHQFPNYSSELNVNALLLGDSALYLCASSLGLNTDEQFFGPGTRLTVL.

The rearrangement uses TRBV10-3 and TRBJ1-2; TRBD1 is a possible D gene (6 bases). Between the trimmed V and J ends, which lost 5 bases and 8 bases, there was a span of 12 bases. In germline, CDR1 is ENHRY, CDR2 SYGVKD. The length of the CDR3 is 12 residues. Here the CDR3 DNA reads TGTGCCATCAGTTCCGCGGGGGGCGGCTACACCTTC. Protein sequence: CAISSAGGGYTF.